Listed below are T cell receptor beta chains from one sample, sequenced in a study of cytomegalovirus exposure and HLA in healthy donors. Here immunoSEQ multiplex PCR was the method, and the copy in TCRdb shows in-frame clones only, minus some. Among 150,000 or so clones listed, 89% were seen once. Sequencing input: PBMCs. The receptors derive from a woman under 30 in good health and CMV-seropositive. Both conserved end residues are part of each CDR3. The D gene is left open where the match is weak. Expanded clones are given a class, and other clones once, few, many or no size at all.

clone_size j_call d_call v_call cdr3_nt cdr3_aa
. TRBJ1-1 . TRBV30 TGTGCCTGGAGTGTACTACAGGGAATAAGGGCCACTGAAGCTTTCTTT CAWSVLQGIRATEAFF
. TRBJ1-5 . TRBV7-9 TGTGCCAGCACCACAGGGCCTCAACAGCCCCAGCATTTT CASTTGPQQPQHF
once TRBJ2-3 TRBD2 TRBV9 TGTGCCAGCACCCGGACTCTAGCGGGGGACCTTATCGGGCTCGATACGCAGTATTTT CASTRTLAGDLIGLDTQYF
. TRBJ2-3 TRBD2 TRBV4-1 TGCGCCAGCAGCCAAGATCTTGGTATACTAGCGAGCTACACAGATACGCAGTATTTT CASSQDLGILASYTDTQYF
. TRBJ2-2 TRBD1 TRBV4-1 TGCGCCAGCAGCCAGAAGGGACAGGGGACGGGCGGGGAGCTGTTTTTT CASSQKGQGTGGELFF
. TRBJ1-2 . TRBV7-9 TGTGCCAGCAGCCCGGTCGCTTTAATAACCGGCTACACCTTC CASSPVALITGYTF
. TRBJ2-1 TRBD1 TRBV12-5 TGTGCTAGTGGTTGGGGGACAGGGTCGATCTACAATGAGCAGTTCTTC CASGWGTGSIYNEQFF
. TRBJ2-3 . TRBV5-1 TGCGCCAGCAGCTTGGAGGGGGGGCGCCCAGATACGCAGTATTTT CASSLEGGRPDTQYF
. TRBJ2-3 . TRBV4-1 TGCGCCAGCAGCCAAGTAGGCAGGGGCAACACAGATACGCAGTATTTT CASSQVGRGNTDTQYF
. TRBJ1-6 . TRBV28 TGTGCCAGCGGGGTAGGGGTCTATTCACCCCTCCACTTT CASGVGVYSPLHF
. TRBJ1-1 . TRBV28 TGTGCCAGCAACCCGACAGGTTGGAACACTGAAGCTTTCTTT CASNPTGWNTEAFF
. TRBJ2-1 TRBD1 TRBV11-3 TGTGCCAGCAGCTCTGCTTCCGGACAGGGGATAACGTATGAGCAGTTCTTC CASSSASGQGITYEQFF
. TRBJ2-7 TRBD2 TRBV7-2 TGTGCCAGCAGCTTATCAGCGGGGGGCTCAACCTACGAGCAGTACTTC CASSLSAGGSTYEQYF
. TRBJ1-2 TRBD1 TRBV4-3 TGCGCCAGCAGCCCAAATATGGGGGACAGCCATTATGGCTACACCTTC CASSPNMGDSHYGYTF
. TRBJ1-4 TRBD1 TRBV7-9 TGTGCCAGCAGTCCTGGACAGGGACGGGAAAAACTGTTTTTT CASSPGQGREKLFF